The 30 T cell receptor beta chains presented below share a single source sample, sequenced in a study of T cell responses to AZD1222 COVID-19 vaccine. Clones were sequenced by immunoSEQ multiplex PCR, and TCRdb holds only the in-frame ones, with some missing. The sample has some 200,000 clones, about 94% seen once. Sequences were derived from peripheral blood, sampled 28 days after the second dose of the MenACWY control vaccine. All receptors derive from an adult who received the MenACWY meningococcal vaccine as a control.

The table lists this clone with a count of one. CDR3 in amino acids: CASSLGGGRTEAFF. DNA of the CDR3: TGTGCCAGCAGTTTAGGGGGGGGCCGCACTGAAGCTTTCTTT. This chain links TRBV27 with TRBJ1-1, with D possibly matching TRBD1 (6 bases). CDR1 is MNHEY and CDR2 is SMNVEV in the germline V gene (reference sequence). V was pared by 2 bases and J by 4 bases, with 11 bases between. The CDR3 runs to 14 residues.

CDR3 amino acids: CATSPGGLLNTGELFF. Here the CDR3 DNA reads TGTGCCACCAGCCCCGGGGGACTCCTGAACACCGGGGAGCTGTTTTTT. This chain links TRBV24-1 with TRBJ2-2; tentatively, D is TRBD2 (6 bases). V gave up 7 bases and J gave up 1 base, with 15 bases separating them. The germline gives CDR1 KGHDR, CDR2 SFDVKD. CDR3 length: 16 residues.

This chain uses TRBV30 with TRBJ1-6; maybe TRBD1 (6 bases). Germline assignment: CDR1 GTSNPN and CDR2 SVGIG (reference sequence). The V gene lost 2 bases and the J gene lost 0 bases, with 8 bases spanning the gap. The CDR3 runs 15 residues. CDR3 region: CAWSTGSSYNSPLHF. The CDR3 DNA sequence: TGTGCCTGGAGTACAGGGAGCTCCTATAATTCACCCCTCCACTTT.

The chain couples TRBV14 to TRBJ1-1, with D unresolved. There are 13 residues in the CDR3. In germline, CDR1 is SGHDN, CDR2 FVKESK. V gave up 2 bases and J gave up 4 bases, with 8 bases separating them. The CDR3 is CASSQWGFTEAFF. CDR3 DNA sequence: TGTGCCAGCAGCCAATGGGGTTTCACTGAAGCTTTCTTT.

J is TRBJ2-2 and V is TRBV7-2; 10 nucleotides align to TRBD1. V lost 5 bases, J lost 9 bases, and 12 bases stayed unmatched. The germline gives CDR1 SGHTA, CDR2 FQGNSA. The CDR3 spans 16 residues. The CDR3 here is CASSLRQGAIYRELFF. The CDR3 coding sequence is TGTGCCAGCAGCCTCCGACAGGGGGCGATATACCGGGAGCTGTTTTTT.

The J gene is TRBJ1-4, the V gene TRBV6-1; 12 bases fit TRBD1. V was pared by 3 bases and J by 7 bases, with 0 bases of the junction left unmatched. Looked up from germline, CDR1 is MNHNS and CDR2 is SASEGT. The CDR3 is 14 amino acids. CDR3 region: CASSEGQGAEKLFF. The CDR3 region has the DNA TGTGCCAGCAGTGAGGGACAGGGGGCTGAAAAACTGTTTTTT.

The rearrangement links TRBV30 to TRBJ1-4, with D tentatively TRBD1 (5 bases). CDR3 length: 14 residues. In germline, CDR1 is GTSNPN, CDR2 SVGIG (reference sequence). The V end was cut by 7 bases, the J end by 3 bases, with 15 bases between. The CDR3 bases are TGTGCCTTGTGGTTGGGGGGAGCTAATGAAAAACTGTTTTTT. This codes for CALWLGGANEKLFF.

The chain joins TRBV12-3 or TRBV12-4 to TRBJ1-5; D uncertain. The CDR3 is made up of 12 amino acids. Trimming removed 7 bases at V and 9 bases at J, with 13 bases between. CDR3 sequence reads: CASTVPYSPQHF. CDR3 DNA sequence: TGTGCCAGCACCGTTCCGTATTCGCCCCAGCATTTT.

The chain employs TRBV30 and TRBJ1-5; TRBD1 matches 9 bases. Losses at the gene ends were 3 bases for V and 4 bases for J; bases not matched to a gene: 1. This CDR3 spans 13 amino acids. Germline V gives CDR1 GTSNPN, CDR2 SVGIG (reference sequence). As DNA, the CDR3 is TGTGCCTGGAGGGACAGGGGAAATCAGCCCCAGCATTTT. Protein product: CAWRDRGNQPQHF.

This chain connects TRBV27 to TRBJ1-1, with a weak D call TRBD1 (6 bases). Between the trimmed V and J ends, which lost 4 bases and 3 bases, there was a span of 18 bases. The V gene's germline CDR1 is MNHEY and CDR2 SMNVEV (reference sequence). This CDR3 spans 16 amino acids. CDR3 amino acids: CASSWDYREVDTEAFF. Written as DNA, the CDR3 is TGTGCCAGCAGTTGGGATTACAGGGAAGTGGACACTGAAGCTTTCTTT.

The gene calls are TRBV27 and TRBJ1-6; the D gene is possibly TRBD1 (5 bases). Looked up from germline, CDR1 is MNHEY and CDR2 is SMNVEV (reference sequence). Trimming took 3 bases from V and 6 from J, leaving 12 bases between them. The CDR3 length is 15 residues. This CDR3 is CASSFQPGANSPLHF. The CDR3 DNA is TGTGCCAGCAGTTTTCAGCCCGGGGCTAATTCACCCCTCCACTTT.

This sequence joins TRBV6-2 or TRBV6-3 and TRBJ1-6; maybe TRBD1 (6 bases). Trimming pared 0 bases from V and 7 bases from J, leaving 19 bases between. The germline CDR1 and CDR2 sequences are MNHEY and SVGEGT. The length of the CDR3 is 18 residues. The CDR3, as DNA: TGTGCCAGCAGTTACTCGCCGGGACAACGTCCCTTAAATTCACCCCTCCACTTT. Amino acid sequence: CASSYSPGQRPLNSPLHF.

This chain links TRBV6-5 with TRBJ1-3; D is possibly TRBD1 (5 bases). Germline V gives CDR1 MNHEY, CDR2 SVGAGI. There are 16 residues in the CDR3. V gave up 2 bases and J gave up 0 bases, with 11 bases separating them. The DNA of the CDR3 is TGTGCCAGCAGTTACGGTCTGGGGGGCTCTGGAAACACCATATATTTT. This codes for CASSYGLGGSGNTIYF.

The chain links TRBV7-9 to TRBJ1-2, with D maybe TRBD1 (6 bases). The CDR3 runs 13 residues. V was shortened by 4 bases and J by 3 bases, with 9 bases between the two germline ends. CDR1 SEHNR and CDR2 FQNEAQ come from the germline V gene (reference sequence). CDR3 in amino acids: CASSSDSDYGYTF. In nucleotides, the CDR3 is TGTGCCAGCAGCTCGGACAGTGACTATGGCTACACCTTC.

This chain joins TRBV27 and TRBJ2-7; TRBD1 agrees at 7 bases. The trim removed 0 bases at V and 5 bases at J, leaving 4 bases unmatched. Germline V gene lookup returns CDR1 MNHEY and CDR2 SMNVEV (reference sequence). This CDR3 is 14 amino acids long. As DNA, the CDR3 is TGTGCCAGCAGTTTATCACGACAGGGCAACGAGCAGTACTTC. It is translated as CASSLSRQGNEQYF.

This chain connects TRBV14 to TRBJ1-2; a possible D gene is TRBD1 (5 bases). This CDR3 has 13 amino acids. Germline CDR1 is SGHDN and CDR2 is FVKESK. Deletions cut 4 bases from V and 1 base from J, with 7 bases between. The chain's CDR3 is CASSPDINYGYTF. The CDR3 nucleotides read TGTGCCAGCAGCCCGGACATTAACTATGGCTACACCTTC.

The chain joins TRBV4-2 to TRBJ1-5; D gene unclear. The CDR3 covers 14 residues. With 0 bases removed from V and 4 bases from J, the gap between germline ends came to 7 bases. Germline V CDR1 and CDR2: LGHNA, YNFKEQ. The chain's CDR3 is CASSQDRSNQPQHF. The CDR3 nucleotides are TGTGCCAGCAGCCAAGATAGGTCTAATCAGCCCCAGCATTTT.

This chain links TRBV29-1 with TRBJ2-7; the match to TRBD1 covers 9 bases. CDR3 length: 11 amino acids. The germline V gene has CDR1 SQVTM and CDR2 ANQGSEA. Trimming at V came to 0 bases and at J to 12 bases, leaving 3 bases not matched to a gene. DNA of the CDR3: TGCAGCGTTGAAGATCGGGACAGGGTGTACTTC. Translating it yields CSVEDRDRVYF.

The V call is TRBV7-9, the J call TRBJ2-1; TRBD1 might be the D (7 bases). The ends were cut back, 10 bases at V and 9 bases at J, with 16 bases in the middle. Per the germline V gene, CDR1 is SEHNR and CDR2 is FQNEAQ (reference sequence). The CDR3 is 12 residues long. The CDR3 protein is CATGQVGGEQFF. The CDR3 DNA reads TGTGCCACCGGACAGGTCGGGGGTGAGCAGTTCTTC.

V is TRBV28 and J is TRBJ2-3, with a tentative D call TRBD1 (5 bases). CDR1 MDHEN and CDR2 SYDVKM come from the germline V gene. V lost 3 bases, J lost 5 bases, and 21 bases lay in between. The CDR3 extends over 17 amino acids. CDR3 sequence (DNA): TGTGCCAGCAGTTTCCCCAGGGCTGACCCCCGTGAAGATACGCAGTATTTT. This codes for CASSFPRADPREDTQYF.

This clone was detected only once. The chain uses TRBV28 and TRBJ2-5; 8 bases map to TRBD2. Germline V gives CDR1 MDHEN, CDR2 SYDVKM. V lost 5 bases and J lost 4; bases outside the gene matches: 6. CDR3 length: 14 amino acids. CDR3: CASSPGLVRETQYF. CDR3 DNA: TGTGCCAGCAGTCCGGGACTAGTTCGAGAGACCCAGTACTTC.

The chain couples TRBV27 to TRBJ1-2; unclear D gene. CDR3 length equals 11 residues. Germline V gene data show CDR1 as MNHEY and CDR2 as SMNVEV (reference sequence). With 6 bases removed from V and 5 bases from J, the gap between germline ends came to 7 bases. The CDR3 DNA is TGTGCCAGCAGCCCTGGGTATGGCTACACCTTC. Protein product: CASSPGYGYTF.

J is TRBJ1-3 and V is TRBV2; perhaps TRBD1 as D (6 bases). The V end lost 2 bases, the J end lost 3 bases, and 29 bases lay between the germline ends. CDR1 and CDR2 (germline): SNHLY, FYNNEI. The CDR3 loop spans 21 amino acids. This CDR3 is CASSEIHNRVRNVGSGNTIYF. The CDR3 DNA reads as TGTGCCAGCAGTGAAATACATAACAGGGTACGCAACGTCGGGAGTGGAAACACCATATATTTT.

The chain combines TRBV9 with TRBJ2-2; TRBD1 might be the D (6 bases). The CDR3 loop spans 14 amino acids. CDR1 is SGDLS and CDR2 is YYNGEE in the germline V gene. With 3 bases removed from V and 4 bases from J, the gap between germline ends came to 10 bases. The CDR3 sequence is CASSGQVGTGELFF. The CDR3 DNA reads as TGTGCCAGCAGCGGACAGGTGGGCACCGGGGAGCTGTTTTTT. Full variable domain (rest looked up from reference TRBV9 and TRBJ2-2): DSGVTQTPKHLITATGQRVTLRCSPRSGDLSVYWYQQSLDQGLQFLIQYYNGEERAKGNILERFSAQQFPDLHSELNLSSLELGDSALYFCASSGQVGTGELFFGEGSRLTVL.

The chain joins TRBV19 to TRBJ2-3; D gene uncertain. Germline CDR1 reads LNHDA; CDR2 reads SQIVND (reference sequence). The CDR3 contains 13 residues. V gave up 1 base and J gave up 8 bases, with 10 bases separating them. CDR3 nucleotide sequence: TGTGCCAGTAGTATAGTTGGTACCGGTACGCAGTATTTT. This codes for CASSIVGTGTQYF.

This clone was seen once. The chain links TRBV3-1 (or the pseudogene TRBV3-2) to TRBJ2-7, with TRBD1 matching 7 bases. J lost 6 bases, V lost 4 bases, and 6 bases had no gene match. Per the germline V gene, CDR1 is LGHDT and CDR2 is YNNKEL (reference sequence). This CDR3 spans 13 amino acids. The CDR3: CASSPGTVGEQYF. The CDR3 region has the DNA TGTGCCAGCAGCCCCGGGACAGTCGGCGAGCAGTACTTC.

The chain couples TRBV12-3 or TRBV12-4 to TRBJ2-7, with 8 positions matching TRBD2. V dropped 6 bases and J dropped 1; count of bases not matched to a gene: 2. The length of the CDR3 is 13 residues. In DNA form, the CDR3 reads TGTGCCAGCAGGGGACTAGAGTCCTACGAGCAGTACTTC. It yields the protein CASRGLESYEQYF.

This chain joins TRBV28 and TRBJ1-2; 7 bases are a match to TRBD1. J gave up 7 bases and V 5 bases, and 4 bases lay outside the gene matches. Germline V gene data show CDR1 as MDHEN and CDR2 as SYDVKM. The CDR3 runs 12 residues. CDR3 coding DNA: TGTGCCAGCAGTCCAAGGGGGCTTGGCTACACCTTC. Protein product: CASSPRGLGYTF.

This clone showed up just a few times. The CDR3 region is CASSDGKQGGGTDTQYF. In DNA form, the CDR3 reads TGTGCCAGCAGTGACGGGAAACAGGGTGGTGGCACAGATACGCAGTATTTT. The chain employs TRBV6-4 and TRBJ2-3, with D possibly TRBD1 on 6 matching bases. V was cut by 2 bases and J by 1 base, with 16 bases left in between. The CDR3 has 17 amino acids. Germline CDR1 reads MRHNA; CDR2 reads SNTAGT.

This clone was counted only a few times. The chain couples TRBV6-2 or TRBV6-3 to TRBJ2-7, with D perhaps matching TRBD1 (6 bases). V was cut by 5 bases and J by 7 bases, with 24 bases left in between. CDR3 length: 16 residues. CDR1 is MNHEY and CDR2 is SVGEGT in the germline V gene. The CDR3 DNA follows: TGTGCCAGCAGTCCAATCACAGGGCCTGTGGTTGGAGAGCAGTACTTC. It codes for CASSPITGPVVGEQYF.